This TCR beta chain emerged from a study of cytomegalovirus exposure and HLA in healthy donors (dated by TCRdb to about 2017). A note on the overall study: According to an earlier analysis of 587 of the donors, 150 million to 200 million T cells yielded 95 million to 140 million unique TCR beta sequences and about 300 Gb of sequence data. Roughly five DR-DQ haplotypes were treated as single units for association and clustering because of strong linkage in the cohort. The study aimed to test whether cataloging public T cell receptors could reveal signatures of past pathogen exposure. Of the 350 to 400 genotyped donors, around 81% fell in the genetic ancestry cluster associated with self-reported Caucasian donors. Every discovery cohort repertoire had been produced on one sequencing platform. Typing coverage varied by locus: about 629-630 donors for A, B, C, DRB1 and DQB1; roughly 500 for DQA1; over 600 for DPA1; more than 450 for DPB1. To decide whether each TCR beta V gene segment behaved as functional or pseudogenic, an earlier analysis of several hundred of the donors relied on high-throughput TCR beta sequencing. To predict cytomegalovirus infection status, the study brought together high-throughput TCR immunosequencing, statistical association of individual TCRs with disease status, and machine learning. Donor age, sex, ethnicity and CMV serostatus were compiled alongside the repertoire data. A later analysis re-examined previously published TCR beta repertoires from several hundred donors and added high-resolution HLA genotyping to investigate patterns of TCR occurrence. In a later genetic analysis, genome-wide SNP genotypes for about 65% of the roughly 670 donors were used, and that subset was treated as a discovery cohort. An early release covering about 600 HLA-typed donors comprised 250 to 350 gigabases of sequencing data and around 86 million unique TCR sequences. Class I and class II HLA loci were covered by the typing at four-digit resolution. A separate validation cohort of roughly 130 different subjects was used in addition to the approximately 640-subject first cohort. The study used immunosequencing to profile the T cell repertoires of 600 to 850 subjects and linked those repertoires to cytomegalovirus serostatus. Rather than drawing on any new phenotypic data, the later analysis identified candidate immune exposures from TCR beta sequences and the way those sequences occurred across donors. Among almost 400 genotyped donors of the cohort, an average of approximately 240,000 unique TCR beta nucleotide sequences were sequenced per donor, around a sixth of them non-productive.

As regards this clone: No cognate antigen has been identified for it. No base quality information exists; no much larger clone differs at one position.

Libraries were built with the immunoSEQ multiplex PCR assay. For the multiplex PCR, a mixture combining 60 forward primers for TCR Vbeta segments and 13 reverse primers for TCR Jbeta segments was used. The CDR3 region of rearranged TCR beta genes was amplified from genomic DNA with a multiplex PCR assay. The amplified TCR beta libraries were sequenced on the Illumina HiSeq System as 87-base-pair reads. The paper's processing steps were these. A later analysis counted tens of millions of unique TCR beta chains across the roughly 700 repertoires, and some 11 million of these chains were shared by at least two donors. Raw reads were error-corrected and collapsed into unique sequences with a nearest-neighbor algorithm that merged closely related sequences to remove PCR and sequencing errors. To assign V, D and J gene segments, CDR3 sequences were aligned to IMGT reference sequences. For a sequence to be retained, a match of at least six nucleotides was required to both a V gene segment and a J gene segment. Rearrangements were classified as productive when the CDR3 lacked stop codons and remained in frame with V and J, and all other rearrangements were classified as non-productive. Following IMGT convention, CDR3 was defined as the stretch from the second conserved V-encoded cysteine to the conserved J-encoded phenylalanine. The earlier analysis of about 560 of the donors excluded any sequence lacking an unambiguous match to a single V gene segment. An earlier analysis of fewer than 750 of the donors classified V segments as functional when productive rearrangements were above 56.7% and as segregating when the standard deviation between donors was above 5%. A statistical classification framework was built to diagnose cytomegalovirus status from the catalog of TCR beta chain sequences. V and J gene assignment, in a later analysis, came from comparing TCR nucleotide sequences with IMGT/GENE-DB human TR gene sequences. Using the TCRdist pipeline, a later analysis assigned CDR3 sequences along with most-parsimonious VDJ recombination scenarios. In a later analysis, each TCR beta chain was defined by its CDR3 amino acid sequence together with its V-gene family, and reads lacking a unique V-gene family were excluded. To address suspected cross-contamination and a sequencing artifact, a later analysis removed over 500 highly shared, low-generation-probability nucleotide sequences. For each public chain, a later analysis derived a clonal expansion index from normalized ranks of inferred template counts within each repertoire. In a later analysis, generation probabilities were computed with a VDJ recombination model fitted to out-of-frame rearrangements, and the resulting probabilities were checked against IGoR. In a later analysis, hypergeometric tests were used to score TCR-TCR, TCR-HLA and TCR-CMV co-occurrence, with a repertoire-size bias correction applied to TCR pairs. A later analysis estimated false discovery rates by permuting HLA or CMV assignments 20 times. In a later analysis, co-occurring TCRs were grouped using DBSCAN, with TCRdist sequence similarity added in when clustering inside HLA-allele-positive subsets. Co-occurrence clustering excluded repertoires with fewer than 30,000 or more than 120,000 public chains, plus five with anomalous nucleotide sharing. What TCRdb holds here is the immuneACCESS table cut down to in-frame rearrangements. Part of the clones is not present; checked against another copy, under half of the missing clones reflect an unresolved V gene, and the others are unexplained. V and J calls and clone size follow that table, whereas D and trimming were derived from the DNA. This sample has roughly 140,000 clones in its table, and around three quarters of those were observed once. The ten largest clones add up to approximately 6.3% of the sample.

The cohort comprised approximately 700 healthy bone marrow donors. All cohort members were sampled while nominally healthy, although unrecorded immune exposures were likely present. The donor was CMV seropositive and was included in the group of 250 to 350 seropositive cohort members. A peripheral blood sample was provided by each donor, and peripheral blood mononuclear cells were used for TCR beta sequencing. Genomic DNA was extracted from the blood cell samples with the Qiagen DNeasy Blood Extraction Kit. Overall results and qualifications from the work: In a later analysis, TCR association rates were found to vary across HLA loci, with the most associated TCRs seen for DRB1 alleles and the fewest for HLA-C alleles. In a later analysis, HLA-associated TCR beta chains showed more clonal expansion and lower generation probabilities than non-associated chains that were equally common. The cohort was sequenced for TCR beta chains only, and without alpha or paired-chain data the features that could be detected were limited. A few of the identified cytomegalovirus-associated TCR beta chains were confirmed in vitro to be specific for cytomegalovirus antigens. According to a later analysis, parvovirus B19, influenza, CMV and Epstein-Barr virus appeared linked to several top co-occurrence clusters. Correlated functional status among segregating V segments might reflect linkage disequilibrium, but an unknown experimental factor could not be ruled out. In both the original and validation cohorts, the classifier was reported to diagnose cytomegalovirus status with high specificity and sensitivity. A later analysis associated approximately 17,000 TCR beta sequences with specific HLA alleles at a false discovery rate of 0.05. Because some donors lacked HLA typing at each locus, the association tests relied only on the typed subset. An association between a missense DCLRE1C variant and V-gene and J-gene trimming of TCR beta chains was found in a later genetic analysis and replicated in an independent cohort. A later analysis found that most CMV-associated TCR beta chains appeared HLA-restricted, with HLA associations seemingly driven largely by CMV exposure. The study gave a list of 150 to 200 TCR beta chains associated with cytomegalovirus. According to a later genetic analysis, donors in an Asian-associated ancestry cluster had fewer N-insertions in productive TCRs than the approximately 650-donor mean. For the cohort, immune exposure information was limited to CMV serostatus. A cluster of highly shared sequence variants was judged likely to represent a technical artifact of the sequencing pipeline. Some 16 rarely observed V segments, including chromosome 9 orphons, were excluded from the earlier analysis of some 590 of the donors because counts were too low. Assigning TCR associations to individual alleles was difficult when HLA alleles, especially DR and DQ, strongly co-occurred. In an earlier analysis of approximately 590 of the donors, most TCR beta V segments appeared in productive rearrangements about 87% or about 30% of the time, broadly matching IMGT annotations. According to the authors, the approach could potentially be generalized to other disease states and immunological phenotypes. While some public TCRs were present in many individuals, most TCR sequences turned up only very rarely across donors. Roughly uniform sequencing depth across donors was assumed in presence/absence analyses, although this assumption may not hold. A further reported finding was that TCR beta sequences accurately predicted the HLA-A and HLA-B alleles for most subjects in the first cohort.

The TCR was taken from a man aged 40-55 years in good health and CMV-seropositive. Sequencing input: PBMCs.

The CDR3 protein is CASSAMTGMYTEAFF. Read as DNA, the sequence is TGTGCCAGCAGTGCTATGACAGGGATGTACACTGAAGCTTTCTTT. The chain joins TRBV25-1 to TRBJ1-1; 7 central nucleotides agree with TRBD1. Inclusive of the bounding cysteine and phenylalanine, the CDR3 is 15 residues long. Just the 45-base CDR3 DNA is kept, in frame starting at base 1. As encoded in the germline V gene, CDR1 is MGHDK while CDR2 is SYGVNS. At the junction V is shortened by 4 bases and J by 3 bases; bases outside the gene matches: 8.